The entry below describes one T cell receptor (beta chain). Its cognate antigen is unknown. The read ends 3 residues shy of where the CDR3 ends; the end is completed using the germline J gene. Sequenced by immunoSEQ multiplex PCR; TCRdb stores in-frame clones only, minus some. This listing includes about 36,000 clones. Germline V gene data show CDR1 as SEHNR and CDR2 as FQNEAQ (reference sequence). Deletions cut 0 bases from V and 2 bases from J, with 10 bases between. The CDR3 has 15 amino acids. These data come from a study of T cells in women clearing cervical HPV infection. Turning to the study itself: Control women cleared a single incident HPV16 infection within 12 months. Overall study results and limits: Richness plus V gene abundances separated cases from controls with AUC less than 0.9. Repertoire richness, not evenness, was significantly elevated in CIN3+ cases versus controls.

The origin of this receptor is a woman aged 18 to 69 with a cervical HPV16 infection that either progressed to CIN3+ or cleared (not recorded which). The sequenced material came from blood buffy coat. The chain links TRBV7-9 to TRBJ1-2; the D gene is possibly TRBD1 (5 bases). The CDR3 loop is CASSLALTVNYGYTF. The CDR3 bases that were read are TGTGCCAGCAGCTTAGCCCTGACAGTAAACTATGGC.